This TCR beta chain was identified in a study of blood T cell repertoires in COVID-19. The method was immunoSEQ multiplex PCR; TCRdb's version includes in-frame clones alone and lacks a portion of them. The sample has about 150,000 clones; approximately 82% are singletons. V lost 3 bases and J lost 1; bases outside the gene matches: 10. CDR1 and CDR2 (germline): GTSNPN, SVGIG (reference sequence). CDR3 size: 16 residues. Input material: peripheral blood. This receptor was taken from a woman in her seventies who had recovered from COVID-19. This chain connects TRBV30 to TRBJ1-1; TRBD1 aligns across 8 bases. The DNA for the CDR3 is TGTGCCTGGAGGGAAGAAGGACAGGGATGGAACACTGAAGCTTTCTTT. This translates into CAWREEGQGWNTEAFF.